The text below deals with one TCR beta chain. Antigen: not known. This entry is derived from a study of siplizumab effects on memory and regulatory T cells. Study conclusions and caveats: The naive T cell population seemed more diverse than memory cells and seemed a major contributor to the alloresponse. Mappable alloreactive CD4+ clones came from Treg cells more than 55% of the time on average with siplizumab, against 25% to 30% in controls. In the presence of siplizumab, alloreactive sequences traceable to unstimulated CD4+ memory cells were significantly reduced.

TCRdb's copy holds only in-frame clones and misses some; the assay was immunoSEQ multiplex PCR. The sample yields some 100,000 clones, roughly 92% seen once. J gave up 8 bases and V 6 bases, and 9 bases lay outside the gene matches. The CDR3 totals 14 residues. Germline loops: CDR1 MNHNS, CDR2 SASEGT. The receptor was isolated from a human donor in good health. The V gene is TRBV6-1, the J gene TRBJ1-2; 10 positions match TRBD1. The sample consisted of Tregs sorted from blood. The CDR3 nucleotides read TGTGCCAGCAGACATAAAGGACAGGGGGTCGGCTACACCTTC. Protein: CASRHKGQGVGYTF.